The present TCR beta chain was sequenced within a study of patients and donors after allogeneic stem cell transplantation. TCRdb independently ran MiXCR on the RT-PCR reads; one entry per CDR3 protein. Found here are fewer than 250,000 distinct CDR3 sequences, roughly 14% of them singletons; the top ten hold roughly 10%. This clonotype was picked up many times. CDR3 size: 14 residues. Germline V gene data show CDR1 as SGHNT and CDR2 as YENEEA. V shed 6 bases and J shed 7 bases, with 15 bases lying between them. Input material: blood, either unsorted or a sorted T cell fraction (not recorded which). The V gene is TRBV11-3, the J gene TRBJ2-2; D is perhaps TRBD1 (5 bases). This receptor was taken from a human donor who was either an allogeneic HSCT recipient or a stem cell or donor lymphocyte infusion donor (not recorded which). It is not recorded whose cells these are; they may come from a transplant donor. The CDR3 nucleotides read TGTGCCAGCAGTTCCCAGGGTTCCGGCGGGGAGCTGTTTTTT. This sequence encodes CASSSQGSGGELFF.